The 25 T cell receptor beta chains presented below share a single source sample, sequenced in a study of immune cell composition in non-small cell lung cancer. Libraries were prepared by immunoSEQ multiplex PCR; TCRdb keeps only in-frame clonotypes and omits some of them. The table has thousands of clones, 65% to 75% seen once. The sequencing input was lung tumor tissue. Source of these receptors: a human donor with non-small cell lung cancer.

V and J are TRBV29-1 and TRBJ1-2; D is unresolved. The CDR3 consists of 11 residues. The V gene lost 7 bases and the J gene lost 5 bases, with 11 bases spanning the gap. Per the germline V gene, CDR1 is SQVTM and CDR2 is ANQGSEA. The CDR3 region is CSAGEIYGYTF. CDR3 nucleotides: TGCAGCGCCGGGGAAATATATGGCTACACCTTC.

This clone was seen only once. The chain joins TRBV28 to TRBJ2-1; TRBD1 matches 8 bases. V was pared by 2 bases and J by 7 bases, with 7 bases of the junction left unmatched. Germline CDR1 reads MDHEN; CDR2 reads SYDVKM. The CDR3 extends over 15 amino acids. Here the CDR3 reads CASSLTDRAGNEQFF. The CDR3 nucleotides are TGTGCCAGCAGTTTAACGGACAGGGCGGGGAATGAGCAGTTCTTC. Combining the CDR3 with reference TRBV28 and TRBJ2-1 gives the whole variable domain DVKVTQSSRYLVKRTGEKVFLECVQDMDHENMFWYRQDPGLGLRLIYFSYDVKMKEKGDIPEGYSVSREKKERFSLILESASTNQTSMYLCASSLTDRAGNEQFFGPGTRLTVL.

The chain couples TRBV27 to TRBJ1-4; TRBD1 is a possible D gene (5 bases). Germline V lookup: CDR1 MNHEY, CDR2 SMNVEV (reference sequence). The CDR3 is 16 amino acids. V dropped 5 bases and J dropped 4 bases, with 17 bases sitting between them. The DNA for the CDR3 is TGTGCCAGCAGTCCCTTCCAAGGGGTTTTTAATGAAAAACTGTTTTTT. Translation: CASSPFQGVFNEKLFF.

The chain employs TRBV5-6 and TRBJ1-2; the match to TRBD1 covers 10 bases. V was clipped by 4 bases and J by 9 bases; unmatched bases: 6. From germline, CDR1 is SGHDT and CDR2 YYEEEE. The CDR3 covers 13 residues. In DNA, the CDR3 is TGTGCCAGCAGCATAGACAGGGGGCGAAGCTACACCTTC. Translating it yields CASSIDRGRSYTF.

The chain uses TRBV19 and TRBJ2-7; 8 bases align to TRBD1. The J segment lost 2 bases and the V segment lost 0 bases, leaving 6 bases of the junction unmatched. Per the germline V gene, CDR1 is LNHDA and CDR2 is SQIVND (reference sequence). The CDR3 extends over 16 amino acids. In DNA form, the CDR3 reads TGTGCCAGTAGTATAGATTGGACAGGGTCGGCCTACGAGCAGTACTTC. This codes for CASSIDWTGSAYEQYF. Full variable domain (rest looked up from reference TRBV19 and TRBJ2-7): DGGITQSPKYLFRKEGQNVTLSCEQNLNHDAMYWYRQDPGQGLRLIYYSQIVNDFQKGDIAEGYSVSREKKESFPLTVTSAQKNPTAFYLCASSIDWTGSAYEQYFGPGTRLTVT.

The gene calls are TRBV7-9 and TRBJ2-5, with D unresolved. The CDR3 runs to 13 residues. Germline V gene data show CDR1 as SEHNR and CDR2 as FQNEAQ (reference sequence). The V end was cut by 1 base, the J end by 4 bases, with 7 bases between. Here the CDR3 reads CASSLELGETQYF. The DNA of the CDR3 is TGTGCCAGCAGCTTAGAACTTGGAGAGACCCAGTACTTC.

The V call is TRBV11-2, the J call TRBJ1-6; TRBD1 matches at 8 bases. Trimming took 3 bases from V and 10 from J; bases not matched to a gene: 11. The germline V gene encodes CDR1 SGHAT and CDR2 FQNNGV. This CDR3 has 16 residues. DNA for the CDR3: TGTGCCAGCAGCTTGCCACCGGGACAGGCAATGTCACCCCTCCACTTT. Its protein is CASSLPPGQAMSPLHF.

This clone was counted once. The chain employs TRBV9 and TRBJ2-1; D call uncertain. The CDR3 extends over 15 amino acids. Germline loops: CDR1 SGDLS, CDR2 YYNGEE. Trimming cost V 4 bases and J 0 bases, with 11 bases left between them. CDR3 coding DNA: TGTGCCAGCAGCTCAATCGGAGCCTCCTACAATGAGCAGTTCTTC. Its translation is CASSSIGASYNEQFF.

Here the CDR3 DNA reads TGTGCCAGCAGCCCACCGGGACAGGGTCTCGGAAAACTGTTTTTT. This codes for CASSPPGQGLGKLFF. The rearrangement uses TRBV7-9 and TRBJ1-4; the match to TRBD1 covers 9 bases. Trimming cost V 5 bases and J 10 bases; bases outside gene matches: 11. CDR3 length: 15 residues. Per the germline V gene, CDR1 is SEHNR and CDR2 is FQNEAQ (reference sequence). Based on the CDR3 plus reference TRBV7-9 and TRBJ1-4, the full variable domain is DTGVSQNPRHKITKRGQNVTFRCDPISEHNRLYWYRQTLGQGPEFLTYFQNEAQLEKSRLLSDRFSAERPKGSFSTLEIQRTEQGDSAMYLCASSPPGQGLGKLFFGSGTQLSVL.

The chain joins TRBV9 to TRBJ1-5; D perhaps matches TRBD1 (5 bases). CDR1 SGDLS and CDR2 YYNGEE come from the germline V gene. V was clipped by 3 bases and J by 7 bases, with 14 bases between them. CDR3 length: 14 amino acids. The CDR3 DNA is TGTGCCAGCAGCGCCCGACCAGGGATACAGCCCCAGCATTTT. Translating it yields CASSARPGIQPQHF.

V usage is TRBV27 and J usage is TRBJ2-3; 9 bases align to TRBD2. V lost 7 bases and J lost 2; bases outside the gene matches: 19. The CDR3 has 19 residues. Germline values: CDR1 MNHEY, CDR2 SMNVEV (reference sequence). The CDR3 nucleotides are TGTGCCAGCATCCCCCCCCAGCGGGGGGCCCCTTATAACACAGATACGCAGTATTTT. Residues: CASIPPQRGAPYNTDTQYF.

V usage is TRBV28 and J usage is TRBJ2-1; 9 bases are shared with TRBD1. This CDR3 spans 16 amino acids. The ends lost 5 bases at V and 6 bases at J; junction bases unmatched: 11. Germline V CDR1 and CDR2: MDHEN, SYDVKM. The DNA of the CDR3 is TGTGCCAGCAGTGGGACAGGGCAGGGGTTTGCCAATGAGCAGTTCTTC. Amino acids: CASSGTGQGFANEQFF.

This CDR3 is CASSLDQGLRPLHF. CDR3 DNA sequence: TGTGCCAGCAGCTTAGACCAGGGCCTGCGGCCCCTCCACTTT. The chain is built from TRBV7-9 and TRBJ1-6, with D perhaps TRBD1 (5 bases). The CDR3 extends over 14 amino acids. V was trimmed by 1 base and J by 13 bases, leaving 14 bases between them. CDR1 SEHNR and CDR2 FQNEAQ come from the germline V gene (reference sequence).

The chain couples TRBV11-2 to TRBJ2-2; the D is unclear. CDR1 is SGHAT, CDR2 FQNNGV, per germline. V was trimmed by 1 base and J by 8 bases, leaving 8 bases between them. This CDR3 has 13 amino acids. CDR3 bases: TGTGCCAGCAGCTTAGGCGAGAGTGGGGAGCTGTTTTTT. This encodes CASSLGESGELFF.

There are a few counts of this clone. This rearrangement joins TRBV6-6 to TRBJ2-5, with 11 bases identical to TRBD1. V lost 5 bases to trimming and J lost 1 base; unmatched junction nucleotides: 3. This CDR3 has 15 amino acids. Germline V gene data show CDR1 as MNHNY and CDR2 as SVGAGI (reference sequence). CDR3 DNA sequence: TGTGCCAGCAGTACCGGGACAGGGGGCCAAGAGACCCAGTACTTC. Its protein product is CASSTGTGGQETQYF.

The chain couples TRBV18 to TRBJ2-3; maybe TRBD1 (5 bases). Germline CDR1 is KGHSH and CDR2 is LQKENI. This CDR3 is 14 amino acids long. The V end lost 2 bases, the J end lost 1 base, and 7 bases lay between the germline ends. For the CDR3, the DNA is TGTGCCAGCTCACCATCCAGGGGCACAGATACGCAGTATTTT. It codes for CASSPSRGTDTQYF.

V gene TRBV7-2 combines with J gene TRBJ1-4; 10 bases map to TRBD1. CDR1 SGHTA and CDR2 FQGNSA come from the germline V gene. The CDR3 spans 13 residues. With 5 bases clipped from V and 8 bases from J, the junction kept 2 bases outside the gene matches. The CDR3 DNA reads TGTGCCAGCAGCCTGGGACAGGGGGAAAAACTGTTTTTT. Translated: CASSLGQGEKLFF.

The chain employs TRBV19 and TRBJ2-7, with 10 bases aligning to TRBD1. The CDR3 contains 16 residues. Looked up from germline, CDR1 is LNHDA and CDR2 is SQIVND (reference sequence). V lost 2 bases and J lost 7; bases outside the gene matches: 11. Here the CDR3 reads CASSIIPGTGVEEQYF. In DNA form, the CDR3 reads TGTGCCAGTAGTATAATACCCGGGACAGGGGTGGAGGAGCAGTACTTC. Combining the CDR3 with reference TRBV19 and TRBJ2-7 gives the whole variable domain DGGITQSPKYLFRKEGQNVTLSCEQNLNHDAMYWYRQDPGQGLRLIYYSQIVNDFQKGDIAEGYSVSREKKESFPLTVTSAQKNPTAFYLCASSIIPGTGVEEQYFGPGTRLTVT.

V usage is TRBV2 and J usage is TRBJ1-6; no definite D call. CDR1 and CDR2 (germline): SNHLY, FYNNEI. The CDR3 is 13 amino acids. V was pared by 1 base and J by 9 bases, with 7 bases between. CDR3 sequence: CASSEGQGSPLHF. CDR3 DNA: TGTGCCAGCAGTGAAGGACAAGGTTCACCCCTCCACTTT.

J is TRBJ2-7 and V is TRBV18; 7 bases fit TRBD1. The CDR3 covers 14 residues. The V gene's germline CDR1 is KGHSH and CDR2 LQKENI. The V gene end was trimmed by 3 bases and the J gene end by 2 bases; junction bases not matched to a gene: 4. The CDR3 reads CASSPRQGTYEQYF. The CDR3 DNA is TGTGCCAGCTCACCGCGACAGGGCACCTACGAGCAGTACTTC. The whole variable domain, filled in from reference TRBV18 and TRBJ2-7, reads NAGVMQNPRHLVRRRGQEARLRCSPMKGHSHVYWYRQLPEEGLKFMVYLQKENIIDESGMPKERFSAEFPKEGPSILRIQQVVRGDSAAYFCASSPRQGTYEQYFGPGTRLTVT.

The chain couples TRBV29-1 to TRBJ2-5; the D gene is possibly TRBD1 (6 bases). CDR1 SQVTM and CDR2 ANQGSEA come from the germline V gene. The CDR3 consists of 13 residues. V dropped 6 bases and J dropped 3 bases, with 14 bases sitting between them. Here the CDR3 reads CSVARHREETQYF. The CDR3 coding sequence is TGCAGCGTCGCTCGACACAGGGAAGAGACCCAGTACTTC.

Written as DNA, the CDR3 is TGTGCCAGTAGTATCGGTAGGGGCGCAGAGGATACGCAGTATTTT. Protein: CASSIGRGAEDTQYF. The gene calls are TRBV19 and TRBJ2-3; TRBD1 is a possible D gene (5 bases). The CDR3 sequence is 15 residues long. Looked up from germline, CDR1 is LNHDA and CDR2 is SQIVND (reference sequence). V gave up 3 bases and J gave up 6 bases, with 16 bases separating them.

A few counts support this clone. The chain is built from TRBV29-1 and TRBJ1-1; the D gene is possibly TRBD1 (5 bases). This CDR3 has 12 amino acids. Trimming removed 4 bases at V and 6 bases at J, with 12 bases between. Germline CDR1 and CDR2: SQVTM and ANQGSEA. This chain's CDR3 is CSVAREGSEAFF. CDR3 DNA: TGCAGCGTTGCCAGGGAAGGGTCTGAAGCTTTCTTT.

The rearrangement joins TRBV11-2 to TRBJ1-2; D remains unclear. V lost 5 bases, J lost 2 bases, and 21 bases lay in between. Germline lookup yields CDR1 SGHAT and CDR2 FQNNGV. The CDR3 runs 17 residues. CDR3 residues: CASSPQGVGRKNYGYTF. The CDR3 nucleotides are TGTGCCAGCAGCCCTCAAGGAGTGGGTAGGAAGAACTATGGCTACACCTTC.

The CDR3 sequence: CASSLVGGQDEQFF. The CDR3 DNA follows: TGTGCCAGCAGCTTAGTAGGAGGACAGGATGAGCAGTTCTTC. The V gene is TRBV7-8, the J gene TRBJ2-1, with TRBD1 matching 7 bases. The CDR3 contains 14 residues. Looked up from germline, CDR1 is SGHVS and CDR2 is FQNEAQ. With 1 base clipped from V and 8 bases from J, the junction kept 5 bases outside the gene matches.